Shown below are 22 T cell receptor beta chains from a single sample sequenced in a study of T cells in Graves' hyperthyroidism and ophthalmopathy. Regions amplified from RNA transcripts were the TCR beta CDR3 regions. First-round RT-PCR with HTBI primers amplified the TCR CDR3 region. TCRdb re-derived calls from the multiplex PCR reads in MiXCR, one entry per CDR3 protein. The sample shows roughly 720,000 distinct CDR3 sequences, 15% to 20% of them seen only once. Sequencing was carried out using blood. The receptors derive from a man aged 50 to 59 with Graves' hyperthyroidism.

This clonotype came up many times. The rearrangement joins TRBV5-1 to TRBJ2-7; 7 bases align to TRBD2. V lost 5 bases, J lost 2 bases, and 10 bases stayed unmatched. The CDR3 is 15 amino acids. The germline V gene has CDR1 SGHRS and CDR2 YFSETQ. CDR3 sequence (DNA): TGCGCCAGCAGTCGGTCGAGGGAGGGAACCTACGAGCAGTACTTC. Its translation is CASSRSREGTYEQYF.

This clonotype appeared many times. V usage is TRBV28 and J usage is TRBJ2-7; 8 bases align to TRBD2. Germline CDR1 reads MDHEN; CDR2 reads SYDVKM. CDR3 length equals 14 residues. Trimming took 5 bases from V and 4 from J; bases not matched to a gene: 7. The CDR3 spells CASSTGLAPYEQYF. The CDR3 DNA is TGTGCCAGCAGTACCGGACTAGCCCCTTACGAGCAGTACTTC.

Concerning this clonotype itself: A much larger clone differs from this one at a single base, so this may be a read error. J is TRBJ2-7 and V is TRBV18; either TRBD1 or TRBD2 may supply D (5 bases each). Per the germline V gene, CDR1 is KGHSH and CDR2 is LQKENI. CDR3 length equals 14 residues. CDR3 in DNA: TGTGCCAGCACACCCCGGGACGGATATTACGAGCAGTACTTC. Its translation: CASTPRDGYYEQYF.

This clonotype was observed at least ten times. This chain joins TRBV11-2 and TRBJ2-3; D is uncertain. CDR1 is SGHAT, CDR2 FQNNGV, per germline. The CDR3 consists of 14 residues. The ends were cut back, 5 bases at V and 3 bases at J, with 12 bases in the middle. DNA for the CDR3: TGTGCCAGCAGCCCCGGGCCTAGGACAGATACGCAGTATTTT. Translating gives CASSPGPRTDTQYF.

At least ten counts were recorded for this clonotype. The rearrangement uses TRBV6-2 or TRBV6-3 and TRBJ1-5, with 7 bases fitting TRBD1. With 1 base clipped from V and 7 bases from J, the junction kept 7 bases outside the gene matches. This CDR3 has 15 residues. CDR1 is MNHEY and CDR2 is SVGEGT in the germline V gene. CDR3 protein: CASSYLDRIGQPQHF. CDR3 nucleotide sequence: TGTGCCAGCAGTTACTTGGACAGGATCGGCCAGCCCCAGCATTTT.

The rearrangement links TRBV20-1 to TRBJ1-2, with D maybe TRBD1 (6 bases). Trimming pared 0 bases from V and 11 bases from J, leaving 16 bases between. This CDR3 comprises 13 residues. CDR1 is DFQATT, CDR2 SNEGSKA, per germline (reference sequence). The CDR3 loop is CSAREQGSRVYTF. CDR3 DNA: TGCAGTGCTAGAGAACAGGGATCTCGGGTTTACACCTTC.

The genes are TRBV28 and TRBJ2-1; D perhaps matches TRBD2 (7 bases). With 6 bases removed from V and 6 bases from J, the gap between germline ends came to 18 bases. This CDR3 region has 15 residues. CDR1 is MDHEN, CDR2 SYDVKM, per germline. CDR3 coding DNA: TGTGCCAGCAGCCCGCCCGGGGGGCGGGGCAATGAGCAGTTCTTC. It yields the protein CASSPPGGRGNEQFF.

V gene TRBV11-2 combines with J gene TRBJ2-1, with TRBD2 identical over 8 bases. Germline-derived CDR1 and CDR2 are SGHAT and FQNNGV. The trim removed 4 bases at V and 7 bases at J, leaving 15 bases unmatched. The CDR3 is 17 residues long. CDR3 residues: CASSWVFLAGGVNEQFF. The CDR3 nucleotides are TGTGCCAGCAGCTGGGTTTTTCTGGCGGGAGGAGTGAATGAGCAGTTCTTC.

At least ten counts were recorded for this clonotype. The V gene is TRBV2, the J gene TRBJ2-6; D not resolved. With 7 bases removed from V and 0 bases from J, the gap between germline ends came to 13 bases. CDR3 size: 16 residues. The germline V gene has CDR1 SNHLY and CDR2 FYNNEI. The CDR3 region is CASKGSLFSGANVLTF. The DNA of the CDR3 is TGTGCCAGCAAGGGCAGCTTGTTCTCTGGGGCCAACGTCCTGACTTTC.

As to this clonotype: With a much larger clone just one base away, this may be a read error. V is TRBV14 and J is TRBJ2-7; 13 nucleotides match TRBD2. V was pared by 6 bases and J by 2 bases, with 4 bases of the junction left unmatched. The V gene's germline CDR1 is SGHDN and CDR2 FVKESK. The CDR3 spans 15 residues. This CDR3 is CASSQTSGRAYEQYF. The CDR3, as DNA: TGTGCCAGCAGTCAAACTAGCGGGAGGGCCTACGAGCAGTACTTC.

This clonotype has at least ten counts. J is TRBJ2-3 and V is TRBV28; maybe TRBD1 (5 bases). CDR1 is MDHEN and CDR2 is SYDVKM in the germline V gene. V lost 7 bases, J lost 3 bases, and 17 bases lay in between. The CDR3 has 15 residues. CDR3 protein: CASTYPPTGTDTQYF. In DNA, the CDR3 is TGTGCCAGCACCTACCCCCCTACAGGTACAGATACGCAGTATTTT.

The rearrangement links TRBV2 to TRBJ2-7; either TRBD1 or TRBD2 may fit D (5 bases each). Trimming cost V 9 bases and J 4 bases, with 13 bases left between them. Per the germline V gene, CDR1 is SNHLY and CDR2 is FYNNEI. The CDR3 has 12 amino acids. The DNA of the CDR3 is TGTGCCAGTCAGGAGGCAGGGTACGAGCAGTACTTC. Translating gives CASQEAGYEQYF.

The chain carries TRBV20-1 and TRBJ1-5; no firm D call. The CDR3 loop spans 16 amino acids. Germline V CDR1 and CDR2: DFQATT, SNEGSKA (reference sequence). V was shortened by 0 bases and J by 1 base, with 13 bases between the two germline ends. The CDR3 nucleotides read TGCAGTGCTAGAGAATTGGATTTTAGGAGCAATCAGCCCCAGCATTTT. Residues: CSARELDFRSNQPQHF.

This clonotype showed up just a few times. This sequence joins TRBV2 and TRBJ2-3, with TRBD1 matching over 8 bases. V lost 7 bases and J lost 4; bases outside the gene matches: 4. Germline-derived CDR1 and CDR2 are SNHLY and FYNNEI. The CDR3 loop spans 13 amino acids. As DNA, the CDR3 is TGTGCCAGCATTTCAGGGGGCTCAGATACGCAGTATTTT. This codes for CASISGGSDTQYF. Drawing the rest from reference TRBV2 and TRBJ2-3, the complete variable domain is EPEVTQTPSHQVTQMGQEVILRCVPISNHLYFYWYRQILGQKVEFLVSFYNNEISEKSEIFDDQFSVERPDGSNFTLKIRSTKLEDSAMYFCASISGGSDTQYFGPGTRLTVL.

CDR3 nucleotide sequence: TGTGCCAGCAGTTTAGTCTATGGTGGGCCGGAGTTCTTC. This encodes CASSLVYGGPEFF. This chain links TRBV27 with TRBJ2-1; no firm D call. CDR3 size: 13 residues. Germline values: CDR1 MNHEY, CDR2 SMNVEV (reference sequence). V shed 2 bases and J shed 14 bases, with 16 bases lying between them.

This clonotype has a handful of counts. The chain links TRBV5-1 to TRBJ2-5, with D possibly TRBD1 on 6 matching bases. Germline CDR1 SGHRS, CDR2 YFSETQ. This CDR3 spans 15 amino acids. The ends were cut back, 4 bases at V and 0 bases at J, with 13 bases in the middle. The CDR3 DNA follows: TGCGCCAGCAGCGACCCTCAGGGGCACCAAGAGACCCAGTACTTC. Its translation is CASSDPQGHQETQYF.

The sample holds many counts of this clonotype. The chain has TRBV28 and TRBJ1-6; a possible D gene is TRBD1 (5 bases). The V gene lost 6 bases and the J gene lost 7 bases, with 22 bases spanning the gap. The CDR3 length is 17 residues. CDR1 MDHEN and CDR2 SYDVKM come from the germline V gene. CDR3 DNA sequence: TGTGCCAGCAGCACAAAGCAGACAGTGGTGAGAAATTCACCCCTCCACTTT. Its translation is CASSTKQTVVRNSPLHF.

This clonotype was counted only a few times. This CDR3 reads CASSLFGGRETQYF. CDR3 sequence (DNA): TGTGCCAGCAGTTTGTTTGGGGGCCGGGAGACCCAGTACTTC. V usage is TRBV28 and J usage is TRBJ2-5, with a tentative D call TRBD1 (6 bases). The CDR3 covers 14 residues. V was trimmed by 3 bases and J by 5 bases, leaving 13 bases between them. CDR1 MDHEN and CDR2 SYDVKM come from the germline V gene.

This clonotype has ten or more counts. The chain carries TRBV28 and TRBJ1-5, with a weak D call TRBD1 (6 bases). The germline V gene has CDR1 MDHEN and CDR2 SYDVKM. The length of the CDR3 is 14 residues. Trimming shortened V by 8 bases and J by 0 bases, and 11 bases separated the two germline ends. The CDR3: CASYRENSNQPQHF. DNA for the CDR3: TGTGCCAGCTACAGGGAGAATAGCAATCAGCCCCAGCATTTT.

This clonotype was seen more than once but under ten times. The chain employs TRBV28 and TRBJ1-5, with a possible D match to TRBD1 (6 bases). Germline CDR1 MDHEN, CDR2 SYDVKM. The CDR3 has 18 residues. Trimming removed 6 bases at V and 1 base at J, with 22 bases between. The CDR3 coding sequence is TGTGCCAGCAGACCTTCCAGAGGGGGGGCGTGGAGCAATCAGCCCCAGCATTTT. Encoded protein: CASRPSRGGAWSNQPQHF.

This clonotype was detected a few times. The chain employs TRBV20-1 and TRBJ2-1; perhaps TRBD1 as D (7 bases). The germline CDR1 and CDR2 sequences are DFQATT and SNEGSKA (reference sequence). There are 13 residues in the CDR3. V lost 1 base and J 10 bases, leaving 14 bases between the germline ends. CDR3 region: CSARGPGGSEQFF. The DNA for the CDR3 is TGCAGTGCTAGAGGCCCAGGGGGGTCAGAGCAGTTCTTC.

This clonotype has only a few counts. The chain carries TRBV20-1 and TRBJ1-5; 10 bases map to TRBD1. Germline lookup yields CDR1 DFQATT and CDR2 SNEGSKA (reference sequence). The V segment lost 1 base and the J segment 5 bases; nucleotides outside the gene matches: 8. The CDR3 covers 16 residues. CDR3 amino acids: CSARAVGQGGYQPQHF. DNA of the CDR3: TGCAGTGCTAGAGCCGTAGGACAGGGGGGTTATCAGCCCCAGCATTTT.